Below are 26 T cell receptor beta chains sequenced from a single sample in a study of monozygotic twins with inflammatory bowel disease (dated by TCRdb to the late 2010s). Library generation was performed with 5' RACE. TCRdb names Illumina HiSeq 2500 as the instrument used. Following TCRdb reprocessing, every CDR3 protein sequence forms one entry, and DNA is not provided. The table for this sample records about 160,000 distinct CDR3 sequences. The ten largest clonotypes hold 2% to 2.5% of the sample. Sequenced material: blood. The receptors originated from a human donor with ulcerative colitis or Crohn's disease, or a healthy co-twin of an affected twin (not recorded which).

This chain connects TRBV7-9 to TRBJ2-1; there is no DNA to check the TCRdb D call of TRBD1. The germline CDR1 and CDR2 sequences are SEHNR and FQNEAQ (reference sequence). The CDR3 is made up of 16 amino acids. Here the CDR3 reads CASSSPGTAILNEQFF.

This chain uses TRBV5-1 with TRBJ1-4; the D gene TCRdb calls, TRBD1, cannot be checked with no DNA. CDR3 length equals 15 residues. Germline CDR1 SGHRS, CDR2 YFSETQ. CDR3 protein: CASSLAAGINEKLFF.

V usage is TRBV20-1 and J usage is TRBJ2-7; TCRdb's D gene call, TRBD2, goes unchecked for lack of DNA. The CDR3 is made up of 13 amino acids. Germline lookup yields CDR1 DFQATT and CDR2 SNEGSKA (reference sequence). CDR3: CSGGSAYSYEQYF.

This sequence joins TRBV12-3 or TRBV12-4 and TRBJ2-1; TCRdb returns TRBD1, unconfirmable since there is no DNA. The CDR3 sequence is 13 residues long. The chain's CDR3 is CASSSGGYNEQFF.

The rearrangement joins TRBV6-5 to TRBJ1-6; the TCRdb call, TRBD1, lacks DNA for checking. This CDR3 has 15 amino acids. Germline CDR1 is MNHEY and CDR2 is SVGAGI. This chain's CDR3 is CASSSSRVVGSPLHF.

This CDR3 reads CSATQGASEKLFF. V gene TRBV20-1 combines with J gene TRBJ1-4; TCRdb returns TRBD1, unconfirmable since there is no DNA. Germline values: CDR1 DFQATT, CDR2 SNEGSKA (reference sequence). The CDR3 extends over 13 amino acids.

V and J are TRBV15 and TRBJ2-2. Germline-derived CDR1 and CDR2 are LNHNV and YYDKDF (reference sequence). This CDR3 is built from 14 residues. This CDR3 is CASRETENTGELFF.

The gene calls are TRBV7-2 and TRBJ2-2; TCRdb names TRBD1, which stays unverified in the absence of DNA. Per germline, CDR1 SGHTA and CDR2 FQGNSA. The CDR3 spans 17 residues. The CDR3: CASSFSMGQGGTGELFF.

The chain recombines TRBV5-1 with TRBJ1-1. Germline loops: CDR1 SGHRS, CDR2 YFSETQ. This CDR3 is 14 amino acids long. CDR3 region: CASSLAGWNTEAFF.

The gene calls are TRBV6-2 or TRBV6-3 and TRBJ2-1; the TCRdb call, TRBD1, lacks DNA for checking. The CDR3 covers 12 residues. The V gene's germline CDR1 is MNHEY and CDR2 SVGEGT. The CDR3 protein is CASSPPGDEQFF.

The chain is built from TRBV7-3 and TRBJ2-1; the TRBD2 assignment by TCRdb is unverifiable without DNA. CDR3 length: 15 residues. CDR1 SGHTA and CDR2 FQGTGA come from the germline V gene. The CDR3 loop reads CASSSSGGTYNEQFF. The full variable domain, its missing parts supplied by reference TRBV7-3 and TRBJ2-1, is GAGVSQTPSNKVTEKGKYVELRCDPISGHTALYWYRQSLGQGPEFLIYFQGTGAADDSGLPNDRFFAVRPEGSVSTLKIQRTERGDSAVYLCASSSSGGTYNEQFFGPGTRLTVL.

The V call is TRBV4-3, the J call TRBJ2-3; no DNA is available, so the TRBD1 call from TCRdb remains unchecked. The V gene's germline CDR1 is LGHNA and CDR2 YSLEER. CDR3 length: 17 residues. The CDR3 is CASSQLAAPGGTDTQYF.

The chain joins TRBV29-1 to TRBJ2-5; without DNA, the TCRdb call of TRBD2 cannot be checked. The CDR3 sequence is 13 residues long. CDR1 and CDR2 (germline): SQVTM, ANQGSEA. The CDR3: CSVRYSPGETQYF. Combining the CDR3 with reference TRBV29-1 and TRBJ2-5 gives the whole variable domain SAVISQKPSRDICQRGTSLTIQCQVDSQVTMMFWYRQQPGQSLTLIATANQGSEATYESGFVIDKFPISRPNLTFSTLTVSNMSPEDSSIYLCSVRYSPGETQYFGPGTRLLVL.

The chain links TRBV7-3 to TRBJ1-1; no DNA is available, so the TRBD1 call from TCRdb remains unchecked. The CDR3 covers 13 residues. The germline CDR1 and CDR2 sequences are SGHTA and FQGTGA. The chain's CDR3 is CASSVQGNTEAFF.

The chain has TRBV7-2 and TRBJ2-5; TCRdb picks TRBD2, but there is no DNA to check that call. CDR1 is SGHTA, CDR2 FQGNSA, per germline. This CDR3 spans 17 amino acids. The CDR3 is CASSLALGSGGKETQYF.

CDR3 residues: CSARQIKGNQPQHF. V is TRBV20-1 and J is TRBJ1-5. The CDR3 contains 14 residues. CDR1 is DFQATT and CDR2 is SNEGSKA in the germline V gene (reference sequence).

The chain has TRBV15 and TRBJ2-2; the D call of TRBD1 rests on TCRdb alone, since no DNA is present to check it. This CDR3 spans 16 amino acids. Germline V CDR1 and CDR2: LNHNV, YYDKDF (reference sequence). The CDR3 loop reads CATSKRDISNTGELFF.

This rearrangement joins TRBV20-1 to TRBJ2-2; the D gene TCRdb calls, TRBD1, cannot be checked with no DNA. The CDR3 is 16 residues long. CDR1 and CDR2 from the germline V gene are DFQATT and SNEGSKA (reference sequence). Here the CDR3 reads CSAILMTGGAGGELFF.

CDR3 sequence reads: CASSEWGRGEGEQFF. The V and J genes are TRBV6-1 and TRBJ2-1; TCRdb's D call of TRBD2 is untestable without DNA. The CDR3 has 15 amino acids. CDR1 is MNHNS, CDR2 SASEGT, per germline.

The J gene is TRBJ2-3, the V gene TRBV6-6. The CDR3 totals 12 residues. Germline CDR1 and CDR2: MNHNY and SVGAGI (reference sequence). CDR3 amino acids: CASSPMRDTQYF.

V is TRBV7-3 and J is TRBJ2-2; absent DNA, TCRdb's TRBD1 call cannot be checked. The CDR3 is 16 amino acids. Germline-derived CDR1 and CDR2 are SGHTA and FQGTGA. CDR3 loop: CASSRGQGGITGELFF.

The chain combines TRBV5-1 with TRBJ2-7; lacking DNA, the TRBD1 call made by TCRdb goes unchecked. The CDR3 spans 16 residues. Germline V gene data show CDR1 as SGHRS and CDR2 as YFSETQ. Here the CDR3 reads CASSLAVGPPPYEQYF.

This chain connects TRBV7-9 to TRBJ1-3. The CDR3 runs 14 residues. CDR1 and CDR2 from the germline V gene are SEHNR and FQNEAQ (reference sequence). The CDR3 sequence is CASSSRISGNTIYF.

The rearrangement uses TRBV5-6 and TRBJ1-1; no DNA is available, so the TRBD1 call from TCRdb remains unchecked. Germline V gene lookup returns CDR1 SGHDT and CDR2 YYEEEE. The CDR3 extends over 12 amino acids. This CDR3 is CASSFWTGEAFF.

This rearrangement joins TRBV15 to TRBJ1-3; with no DNA, the TCRdb D assignment of TRBD1 cannot be verified. This CDR3 is 15 amino acids long. Germline assignment: CDR1 LNHNV and CDR2 YYDKDF (reference sequence). This CDR3 reads CATSIGRVSGNTIYF.

This rearrangement joins TRBV5-1 to TRBJ1-1. Germline CDR1 SGHRS, CDR2 YFSETQ. The CDR3 runs 13 residues. CDR3 in amino acids: CASSSRSNTEAFF. Full variable domain (outside the CDR3, taken from reference TRBV5-1 and TRBJ1-1): KAGVTQTPRYLIKTRGQQVTLSCSPISGHRSVSWYQQTPGQGLQFLFEYFSETQRNKGNFPGRFSGRQFSNSRSEMNVSTLELGDSALYLCASSSRSNTEAFFGQGTRLTVV.